These 8 T cell receptor beta chains originate from one sample sequenced in a study of Ad26.COV2.S vaccination and SARS-CoV-2 variants. Specified treatment: some 20 received Ad26.COV2.S at low or high dose, single or two shots; roughly five received placebo; per-sample allocation not given. Sampling was performed 63 days after the first vaccine or placebo injection. Using immunoSEQ multiplex PCR, the repertoire was profiled, and TCRdb retains in-frame clones only, with some absent. The profile covers about 350,000 clones, with 70% to 90% appearing a single time and about 3.3% taken by the ten largest. Sequenced here: peripheral blood, sampled in a trial of Ad26.COV2.S vaccine versus placebo. The receptor source for this set is a person aged 18 to 65 who received the Ad26.COV2.S COVID-19 vaccine or a placebo.

This clone appeared many times. The V and J genes are TRBV29-1 and TRBJ1-1; 8 positions agree with TRBD1. The CDR3 contains 12 residues. Germline V gene lookup returns CDR1 SQVTM and CDR2 ANQGSEA. Unmatched junction bases numbered 5, after V lost 5 bases and J lost 6 bases. The CDR3: CSVRTGMAEAFF. The DNA for the CDR3 is TGCAGCGTTAGGACAGGGATGGCTGAAGCTTTCTTT.

The chain combines TRBV29-1 with TRBJ2-6, with D possibly TRBD1 on 5 matching bases. The CDR3 contains 17 residues. The V gene lost 5 bases and the J gene lost 0 bases, with 17 bases spanning the gap. CDR1 SQVTM and CDR2 ANQGSEA come from the germline V gene. The CDR3 loop is CSVLADTSYSGANVLTF. As DNA, the CDR3 is TGCAGCGTTCTGGCGGACACAAGTTACTCTGGGGCCAACGTCCTGACTTTC.

The rearrangement links TRBV5-4 to TRBJ2-3, with 8 bases lining up with TRBD2. Germline V lookup: CDR1 SGHNT, CDR2 YYREEE (reference sequence). Losses at the gene ends were 0 bases for V and 3 bases for J; bases not matched to a gene: 6. The CDR3 runs 16 residues. The CDR3 DNA follows: TGTGCCAGCAGCTTGGGGGCGGGGGGCGATACAGATACGCAGTATTTT. It specifies CASSLGAGGDTDTQYF. Together with reference TRBV5-4 and TRBJ2-3, the CDR3 gives the full variable domain: ETGVTQSPTHLIKTRGQQVTLRCSSQSGHNTVSWYQQALGQGPQFIFQYYREEENGRGNFPPRFSGLQFPNYSSELNVNALELDDSALYLCASSLGAGGDTDTQYFGPGTRLTVL.

The rearrangement uses TRBV10-3 and TRBJ1-5; tentatively, D is TRBD1 (5 bases). The CDR3 runs to 14 residues. Trimming removed 3 bases from V and 3 bases from J, with 9 bases in between. Germline V lookup: CDR1 ENHRY, CDR2 SYGVKD. This chain's CDR3 is CAISDPGNNQPQHF. CDR3 nucleotides: TGTGCCATCAGTGACCCAGGGAACAATCAGCCCCAGCATTTT.

The rearrangement joins TRBV12-3 or TRBV12-4 to TRBJ2-1, with D possibly matching TRBD1 (5 bases). Trimming pared 3 bases from V and 4 bases from J, leaving 7 bases between. The CDR3 spans 13 residues. The CDR3 reads CASSFDRYNEQFF. The CDR3 coding sequence is TGTGCCAGCAGTTTCGACAGATACAATGAGCAGTTCTTC.

The chain joins TRBV10-1 to TRBJ1-1, with 8 bases that match TRBD1. Per germline, CDR1 WNHNN and CDR2 SYGVQD (reference sequence). The ends lost 2 bases at V and 12 bases at J; junction bases unmatched: 8. The CDR3 spans 13 residues. The CDR3 DNA reads as TGCGCCAGCAGTGAGCTGGTGACAGGGGCTTCTTTCTTT. Its protein product is CASSELVTGASFF.

The chain links TRBV2 to TRBJ2-6; no clear D. CDR3 length: 15 residues. The germline V and J ends were trimmed by 4 bases and 4 bases, with 11 bases remaining between them. Germline assignment: CDR1 SNHLY and CDR2 FYNNEI. The CDR3: CASSGWATGANVLTF. The CDR3 DNA is TGTGCCAGCAGTGGATGGGCAACCGGGGCCAACGTCCTGACTTTC.

A remark on this clone: An end of the junction does not agree with germline; a read error may underlie this. The chain carries TRBV7-7 and TRBJ2-1; 10 nucleotides align to TRBD2. CDR1 is SSHAT and CDR2 is FNYEAQ in the germline V gene (reference sequence). This CDR3 spans 16 amino acids. The CDR3 sequence is CASSLVPSGGWNEQFF. The CDR3 DNA reads as TGTGCTAGCAGCTTAGTTCCTAGCGGGGGATGGAATGAGCAGTTCTTC.